This record concerns one T cell receptor (beta chain) sequence. PCR primers comprised 60 Vbeta and 13 Jbeta primers. Generated by immunoSEQ multiplex PCR, the TCRdb table keeps only in-frame clones and is missing some. Here the sample spans about 40,000 clones, 68% being singletons. The V end was cut by 3 bases, the J end by 5 bases, with 13 bases between. Germline CDR1 and CDR2: LGHNA and YNFKEQ. The CDR3 is 14 residues long. The sample originates from a study of cytomegalovirus exposure and HLA in healthy donors. Input material: PBMCs. The chain has TRBV4-2 and TRBJ1-1; tentatively, D is TRBD1 (6 bases). This TCR came from a man aged 40-49 years in good health and CMV-seronegative. CDR3 sequence (DNA): TGTGCCAGCAGCCATAACAGGGTGTGGACTGAAGCTTTCTTT. Its translation: CASSHNRVWTEAFF.